This TCR beta chain stems from a study of beta chain features in type 1 diabetes. The study's findings and limits: Patients with Type 1 diabetes showed moderately but significantly shorter TCRB CDR3s in all four CD4+ subsets. Type 1 diabetes patients had VDJ junctions that carried fewer insertions and more deletions. A closer apparent resemblance between naive, central memory and Treg TCRB repertoires was seen in patients than in healthy donors.

V trimming: 6 bases; J trimming: 0 bases; junction bases outside the gene matches: 3. The CDR3 runs 14 residues. Germline CDR1 MNHEY, CDR2 SVGAGI. The study reverse transcribed the entire isolated RNA, so it sequenced expressed TCRB transcripts. TCRdb's table, derived via immunoSEQ multiplex PCR, lists solely in-frame clones and lacks some. The data contain 250,000 or so clones, 27% of them singletons. The table lists this clone with a few counts. What it binds is unknown. CD4+ naive, central memory, regulatory and stem cell-like memory subsets were isolated by sorting on CD45RO/CCR7/CD25/CD127/CD95/CD27.

The origin of this receptor is a young man in good health. The J gene is TRBJ2-5, the V gene TRBV6-5; the match to TRBD1 covers 8 bases. The sequencing input was central memory CD4+ T cells from blood. Here the CDR3 DNA reads TGTGCCAGCAGGATGGACAGGGACCAAGAGACCCAGTACTTC. Amino acid sequence: CASRMDRDQETQYF.